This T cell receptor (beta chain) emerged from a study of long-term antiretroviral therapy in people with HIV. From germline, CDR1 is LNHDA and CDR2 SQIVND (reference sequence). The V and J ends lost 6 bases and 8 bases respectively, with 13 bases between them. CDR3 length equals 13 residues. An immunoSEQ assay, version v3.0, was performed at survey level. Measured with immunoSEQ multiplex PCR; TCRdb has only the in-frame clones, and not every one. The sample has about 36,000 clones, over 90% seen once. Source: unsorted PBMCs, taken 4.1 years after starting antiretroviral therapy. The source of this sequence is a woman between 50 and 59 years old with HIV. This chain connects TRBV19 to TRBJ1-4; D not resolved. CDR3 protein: CASREISDEKLFF. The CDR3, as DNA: TGTGCCAGTAGAGAGATAAGTGACGAAAAACTGTTTTTT.